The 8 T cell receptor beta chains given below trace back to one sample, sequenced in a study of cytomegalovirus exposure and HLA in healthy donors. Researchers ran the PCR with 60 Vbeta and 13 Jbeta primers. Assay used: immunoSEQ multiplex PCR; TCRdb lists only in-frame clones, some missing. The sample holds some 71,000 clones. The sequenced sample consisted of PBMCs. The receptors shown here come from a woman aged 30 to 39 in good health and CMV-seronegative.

This chain's CDR3 is CSASREYGYTF. The CDR3 bases are TGCAGTGCTAGCAGGGAATATGGCTACACCTTC. The chain combines TRBV20-1 with TRBJ1-2; D might be TRBD1 (5 bases). The CDR3 runs 11 residues. Trimming shortened V by 3 bases and J by 5 bases, and 7 bases separated the two germline ends. CDR1 is DFQATT and CDR2 is SNEGSKA in the germline V gene (reference sequence).

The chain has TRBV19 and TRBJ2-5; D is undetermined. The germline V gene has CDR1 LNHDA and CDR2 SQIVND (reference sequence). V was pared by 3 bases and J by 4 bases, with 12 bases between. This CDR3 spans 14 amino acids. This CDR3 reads CASSILVDAETQYF. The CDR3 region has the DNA TGTGCCAGTAGTATCCTGGTAGATGCAGAGACCCAGTACTTC.

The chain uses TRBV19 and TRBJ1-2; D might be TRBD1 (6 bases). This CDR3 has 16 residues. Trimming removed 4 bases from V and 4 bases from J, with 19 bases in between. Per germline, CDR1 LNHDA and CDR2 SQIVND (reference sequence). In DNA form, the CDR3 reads TGTGCCAGTAGTAAAGGAGAAGGCCAGGACAGCTATGGCTACACCTTC. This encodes CASSKGEGQDSYGYTF.

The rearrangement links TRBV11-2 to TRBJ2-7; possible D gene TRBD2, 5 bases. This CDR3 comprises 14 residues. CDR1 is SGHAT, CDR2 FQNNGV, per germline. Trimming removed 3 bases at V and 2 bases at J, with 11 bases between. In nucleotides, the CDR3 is TGTGCCAGCAGCTTTAGGAGGACTCCCTACGAGCAGTACTTC. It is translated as CASSFRRTPYEQYF.

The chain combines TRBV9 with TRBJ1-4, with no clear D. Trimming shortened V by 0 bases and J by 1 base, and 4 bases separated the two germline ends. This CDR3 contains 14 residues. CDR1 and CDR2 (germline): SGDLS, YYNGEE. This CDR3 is CASSVGRTNEKLFF. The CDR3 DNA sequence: TGTGCCAGCAGCGTAGGCAGAACTAATGAAAAACTGTTTTTT.

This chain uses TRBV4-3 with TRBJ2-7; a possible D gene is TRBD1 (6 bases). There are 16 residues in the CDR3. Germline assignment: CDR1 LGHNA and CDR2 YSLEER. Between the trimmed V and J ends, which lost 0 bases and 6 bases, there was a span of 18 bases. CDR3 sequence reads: CASSQEYPSQGTEQYF. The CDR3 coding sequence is TGCGCCAGCAGCCAAGAATACCCCTCTCAGGGGACCGAGCAGTACTTC.

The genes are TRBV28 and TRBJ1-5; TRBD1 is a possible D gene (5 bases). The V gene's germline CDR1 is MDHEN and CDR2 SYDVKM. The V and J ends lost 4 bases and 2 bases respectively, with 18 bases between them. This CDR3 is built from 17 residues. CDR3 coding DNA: TGTGCCAGCAGTTCCCCGGGGGTCAACGGGGGCAATCAGCCCCAGCATTTT. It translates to CASSSPGVNGGNQPQHF.

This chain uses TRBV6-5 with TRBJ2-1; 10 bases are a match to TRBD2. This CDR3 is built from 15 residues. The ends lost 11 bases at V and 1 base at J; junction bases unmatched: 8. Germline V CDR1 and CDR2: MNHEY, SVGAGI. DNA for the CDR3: TGTGCCGTCTCTAGCGGGAGTAATTCCTACAATGAGCAGTTCTTC. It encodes CAVSSGSNSYNEQFF.